This T cell receptor beta chain was sequenced during a study of T cells in Graves' hyperthyroidism and ophthalmopathy. Study background: At the time of initial diagnosis and before any treatment, peripheral blood was collected.

V lost 1 base and J 7 bases, leaving 8 bases between the germline ends. The CDR3 runs 11 residues. CDR1 GTSNPN and CDR2 SVGIG come from the germline V gene (reference sequence). Amplification of TCR beta CDR3 regions used RNA as the template. Using the HTBI primer set, a first-round RT-PCR was run on the TCR CDR3. A single record per CDR3 protein comes from TCRdb applying MiXCR to the multiplex PCR reads. The sample contains roughly 500,000 distinct CDR3 sequences, roughly a sixth of which appear only once. Over 8 ml fresh peripheral blood yielded the PBMCs. This clonotype was detected many times. The genes are TRBV30 and TRBJ2-7; D unclear. The TCR comes from a woman in her 30s with Graves' ophthalmopathy. What was sequenced was blood. The CDR3 coding sequence is TGTGCCTGGAGTGCATTGGAGGAGCAGTACTTC. This codes for CAWSALEEQYF.